The source of this T cell receptor (beta chain) is a study of blood T cell repertoires in COVID-19. Study at large: The analysed material was cDNA or gDNA that came from T cells, B-cell-depleted T cells, or PBMCs.

The CDR3 is 13 residues long. CDR1 and CDR2 from the germline V gene are LGHNA and YNFKEQ. V was clipped by 4 bases and J by 6 bases, with 10 bases between them. In the original workflow: Amplification with reference gene primers provided the estimates of nucleated cell counts. Some clones are missing from TCRdb's copy, which holds only in-frame ones; the method was immunoSEQ multiplex PCR. V and J calls and clone size come straight from that table; D and trimming were deduced from the DNA. Of 150,000 to 200,000 clones in the sample, 65% to 90% are singletons; the top ten hold 8% to 10%. The sample was peripheral blood. This clonotype was sampled from a man aged 55 to 70 with acute or convalescent COVID-19. The chain couples TRBV4-2 to TRBJ2-1; possible D gene TRBD2, 6 bases. The chain's CDR3 is CASSLSGGNEQFF. As DNA, the CDR3 is TGTGCCAGCAGCCTATCCGGGGGCAATGAGCAGTTCTTC.